This is a list of T cell receptor beta chains from one sample in a study of vaccination and CD4 T cells after COVID-19. These receptors' antigens are unknown. TCRdb reanalysed the PCR reads using MiXCR and keeps one entry per CDR3 protein. The sample has roughly 9,300 distinct CDR3 sequences, 20% to 25% seen once; the top ten hold 20% to 30%. The sample here was CD4+ T cells from blood, cultured in vitro, taken before SARS-CoV-2 vaccination. The source of these receptors is a human donor who received a COVID-19 vaccine. The CDR3 runs from the conserved cysteine through the conserved F or W. A D gene is named only where the DNA matches it firmly. Size is stated for part of the rows, as once, few or many counts, or as a class when the clone is expanded.

J gene: TRBJ1-1; clone size: .; D gene: TRBD1; V gene: TRBV7-3; CDR3 protein: CASSRTGATEAFF; CDR3 DNA: TGTGCCAGCAGCCGGACAGGGGCCACTGAAGCTTTCTTT
J gene: TRBJ1-5; clone size: few; D gene: .; V gene: TRBV6-1; CDR3 protein: CASTIFAPQPQHF; CDR3 DNA: TGTGCCAGCACCATATTTGCCCCACAGCCCCAGCATTTT
J gene: TRBJ2-5; clone size: .; D gene: TRBD1; V gene: TRBV24-1; CDR3 protein: CATSDFGTGGGETQYF; CDR3 DNA: TGTGCCACCAGTGATTTCGGGACAGGGGGGGGAGAGACCCAGTACTTC
J gene: TRBJ2-1; clone size: .; D gene: TRBD2; V gene: TRBV11-3; CDR3 protein: CASSPQGTSGVDEQFF; CDR3 DNA: TGTGCCAGCAGCCCCCAAGGGACTAGCGGGGTGGATGAGCAGTTCTTC
J gene: TRBJ2-1; clone size: .; D gene: TRBD2; V gene: TRBV5-5; CDR3 protein: CASNLISGGYNEQFF; CDR3 DNA: TGTGCCAGCAACCTCATTAGCGGGGGGTACAATGAGCAGTTCTTC
J gene: TRBJ2-5; clone size: few; D gene: TRBD2; V gene: TRBV4-2; CDR3 protein: CASSPLGLAGASQETQYF; CDR3 DNA: TGTGCCAGCAGCCCCCTGGGACTAGCGGGGGCCTCCCAAGAGACCCAGTACTTC
J gene: TRBJ2-6; clone size: few; D gene: TRBD1; V gene: TRBV23-1; CDR3 protein: CASSQWGDRVGVLTF; CDR3 DNA: TGCGCCAGCAGTCAATGGGGGGACAGGGTAGGTGTCCTGACTTTC
J gene: TRBJ1-6; clone size: few; D gene: TRBD1; V gene: TRBV6-5; CDR3 protein: CASSYSPFAGGVSPLHF; CDR3 DNA: TGTGCCAGCAGTTACTCCCCTTTCGCAGGGGGGGTATCACCCCTCCACTTT
J gene: TRBJ1-1; clone size: .; D gene: .; V gene: TRBV7-3; CDR3 protein: CASSLSVNTEAFF; CDR3 DNA: TGTGCCAGCAGCCTAAGTGTGAACACTGAAGCTTTCTTT
J gene: TRBJ2-1; clone size: .; D gene: .; V gene: TRBV5-1; CDR3 protein: CAPKKSAAPYNEQFF; CDR3 DNA: TGCGCCCCCAAGAAATCAGCGGCCCCCTACAATGAGCAGTTCTTC
J gene: TRBJ1-1; clone size: .; D gene: TRBD1; V gene: TRBV20-1; CDR3 protein: CSARGQAGEAFF; CDR3 DNA: TGCAGTGCCAGAGGACAGGCGGGTGAAGCTTTCTTT
J gene: TRBJ1-1; clone size: .; D gene: TRBD1; V gene: TRBV29-1; CDR3 protein: CSVVSGGKNTEAFF; CDR3 DNA: TGCAGCGTTGTCTCAGGGGGAAAGAACACTGAAGCTTTCTTT
J gene: TRBJ2-7; clone size: few; D gene: .; V gene: TRBV7-8; CDR3 protein: CASGPRASYYEQYF; CDR3 DNA: TGTGCCAGCGGACCCCGGGCTAGTTACTACGAGCAGTACTTC
J gene: TRBJ2-3; clone size: few; D gene: .; V gene: TRBV24-1; CDR3 protein: CATSGVYTDTQYF; CDR3 DNA: TGTGCCACCAGTGGTGTTTATACAGATACGCAGTATTTT
J gene: TRBJ2-7; clone size: few; D gene: .; V gene: TRBV11-3; CDR3 protein: CASSFRGGSYEQYF; CDR3 DNA: TGTGCCAGCAGCTTCCGGGGAGGCTCCTACGAGCAGTACTTC
J gene: TRBJ1-6; clone size: .; D gene: .; V gene: TRBV14; CDR3 protein: CASSQVFYEPLHF; CDR3 DNA: TGTGCCAGCAGCCAAGTATTTTACGAACCCCTCCACTTT
J gene: TRBJ1-3; clone size: .; D gene: .; V gene: TRBV5-1; CDR3 protein: CASSTGAARPGNTIYF; CDR3 DNA: TGCGCCAGCAGCACCGGGGCAGCGAGACCTGGAAACACCATATATTTT
J gene: TRBJ2-3; clone size: few; D gene: TRBD2; V gene: TRBV6-2/TRBV6-3; CDR3 protein: CASSSAAGGINTQYF; CDR3 DNA: TGTGCCAGCAGTTCCGCGGCGGGGGGGATAAATACGCAGTATTTT
J gene: TRBJ2-7; clone size: .; D gene: .; V gene: TRBV2; CDR3 protein: CASKGLGNSYEQYF; CDR3 DNA: TGTGCCAGCAAAGGGTTGGGGAACTCCTACGAGCAGTACTTC
J gene: TRBJ2-1; clone size: .; D gene: .; V gene: TRBV20-1; CDR3 protein: CSAPVEGYNEQFF; CDR3 DNA: TGCAGTGCCCCTGTTGAGGGCTACAATGAGCAGTTCTTC
J gene: TRBJ2-5; clone size: .; D gene: TRBD2; V gene: TRBV2; CDR3 protein: CASSETILAGDQETQYF; CDR3 DNA: TGTGCCAGCAGTGAAACGATTTTAGCGGGGGACCAAGAGACCCAGTACTTC
J gene: TRBJ1-2; clone size: few; D gene: .; V gene: TRBV19; CDR3 protein: CASGAGSGYGYTF; CDR3 DNA: TGTGCCAGTGGGGCAGGGAGTGGCTATGGCTACACCTTC
J gene: TRBJ2-1; clone size: .; D gene: .; V gene: TRBV5-1; CDR3 protein: CASSLGLNRNEQFF; CDR3 DNA: TGCGCCAGCAGCTTGGGGCTAAATAGGAATGAGCAGTTCTTC
J gene: TRBJ2-7; clone size: .; D gene: .; V gene: TRBV2; CDR3 protein: CASSPIYEQYF; CDR3 DNA: TGTGCCAGCAGTCCGATCTACGAGCAGTACTTC
J gene: TRBJ2-1; clone size: .; D gene: TRBD1; V gene: TRBV5-1; CDR3 protein: CASSSGQGINEQFF; CDR3 DNA: TGCGCCAGCAGCTCGGGACAGGGCATCAATGAGCAGTTCTTC
J gene: TRBJ1-2; clone size: .; D gene: TRBD1; V gene: TRBV18; CDR3 protein: CASSPAGQGTYGYTF; CDR3 DNA: TGTGCCAGCTCACCCGCGGGACAGGGAACCTATGGCTACACCTTC
J gene: TRBJ1-4; clone size: .; D gene: TRBD1; V gene: TRBV20-1; CDR3 protein: CSANSGGANEKLFF; CDR3 DNA: TGCAGTGCTAACTCAGGGGGAGCTAATGAAAAACTGTTTTTT
J gene: TRBJ1-6; clone size: few; D gene: .; V gene: TRBV7-9; CDR3 protein: CASSLEGRANSPLHF; CDR3 DNA: TGTGCCAGCAGCTTAGAGGGCAGGGCTAATTCACCCCTCCACTTT